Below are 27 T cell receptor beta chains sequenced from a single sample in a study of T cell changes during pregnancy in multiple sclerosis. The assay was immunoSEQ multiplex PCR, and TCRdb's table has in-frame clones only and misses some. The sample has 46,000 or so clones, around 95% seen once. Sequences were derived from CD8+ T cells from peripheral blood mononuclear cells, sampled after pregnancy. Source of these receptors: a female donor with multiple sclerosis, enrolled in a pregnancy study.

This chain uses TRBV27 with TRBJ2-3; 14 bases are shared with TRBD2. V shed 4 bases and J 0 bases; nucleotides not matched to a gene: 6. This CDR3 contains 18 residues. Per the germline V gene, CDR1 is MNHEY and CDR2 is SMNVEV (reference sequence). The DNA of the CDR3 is TGTGCCAGCAGTTCCGCGACTAGCGGGGGGGCTAGCACAGATACGCAGTATTTT. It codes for CASSSATSGGASTDTQYF.

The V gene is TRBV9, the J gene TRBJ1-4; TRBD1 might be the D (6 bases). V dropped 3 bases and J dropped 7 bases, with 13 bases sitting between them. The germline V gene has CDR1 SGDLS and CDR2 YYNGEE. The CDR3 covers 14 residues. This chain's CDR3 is CASSGGGESEKLFF. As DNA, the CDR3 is TGTGCCAGCAGCGGGGGGGGCGAATCTGAAAAACTGTTTTTT.

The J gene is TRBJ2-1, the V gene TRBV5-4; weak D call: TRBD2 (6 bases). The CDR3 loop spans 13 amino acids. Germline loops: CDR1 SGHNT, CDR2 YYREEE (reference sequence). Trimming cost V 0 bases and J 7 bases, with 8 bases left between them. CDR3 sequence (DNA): TGTGCCAGCAGCTTGGGGGGGAGGAATGAGCAGTTCTTC. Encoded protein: CASSLGGRNEQFF.

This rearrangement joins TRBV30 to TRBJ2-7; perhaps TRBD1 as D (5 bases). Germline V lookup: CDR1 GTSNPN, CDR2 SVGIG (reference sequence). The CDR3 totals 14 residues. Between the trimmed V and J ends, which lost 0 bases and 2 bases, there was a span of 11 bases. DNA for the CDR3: TGTGCCTGGAGTGTTCGGACAAAGGCCTACGAGCAGTACTTC. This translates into CAWSVRTKAYEQYF. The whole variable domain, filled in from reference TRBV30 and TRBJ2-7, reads SQTIHQWPATLVQPVGSPLSLECTVEGTSNPNLYWYRQAAGRGLQLLFYSVGIGQISSEVPQNLSASRPQDRQFILSSKKLLLSDSGFYLCAWSVRTKAYEQYFGPGTRLTVT.

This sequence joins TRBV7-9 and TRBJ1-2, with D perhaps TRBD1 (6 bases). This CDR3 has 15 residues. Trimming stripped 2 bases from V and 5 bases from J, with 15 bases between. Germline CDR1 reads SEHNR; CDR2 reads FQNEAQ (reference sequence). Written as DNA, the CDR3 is TGTGCCAGCAGCTTAAAAGGTTCCGGGACATATGGCTACACCTTC. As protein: CASSLKGSGTYGYTF.

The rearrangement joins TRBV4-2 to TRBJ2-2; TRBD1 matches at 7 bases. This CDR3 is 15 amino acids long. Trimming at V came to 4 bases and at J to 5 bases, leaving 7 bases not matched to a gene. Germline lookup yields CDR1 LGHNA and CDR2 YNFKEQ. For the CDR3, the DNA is TGTGCCAGCAGCCCAAGGGGGCTTAGTACCGGGGAGCTGTTTTTT. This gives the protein CASSPRGLSTGELFF.

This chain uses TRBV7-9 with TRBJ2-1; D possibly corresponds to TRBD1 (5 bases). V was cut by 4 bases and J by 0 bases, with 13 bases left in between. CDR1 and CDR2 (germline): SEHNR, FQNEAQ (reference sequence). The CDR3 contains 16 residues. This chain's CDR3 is CASSYPDTSSYNEQFF. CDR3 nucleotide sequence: TGTGCCAGCAGCTACCCGGACACGAGCTCCTACAATGAGCAGTTCTTC.

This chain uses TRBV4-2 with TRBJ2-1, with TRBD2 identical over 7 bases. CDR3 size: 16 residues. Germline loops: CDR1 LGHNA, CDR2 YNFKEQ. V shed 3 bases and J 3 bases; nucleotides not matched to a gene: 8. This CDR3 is CASSQLGLQSYNEQFF. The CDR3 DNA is TGTGCCAGCAGCCAGCTGGGACTACAAAGCTACAATGAGCAGTTCTTC.

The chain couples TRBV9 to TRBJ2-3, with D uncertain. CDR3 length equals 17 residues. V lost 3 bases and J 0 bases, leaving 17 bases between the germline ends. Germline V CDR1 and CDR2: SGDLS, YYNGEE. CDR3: CASSADFRVVSTDTQYF. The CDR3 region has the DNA TGTGCCAGCAGCGCAGATTTTCGGGTGGTGAGCACAGATACGCAGTATTTT.

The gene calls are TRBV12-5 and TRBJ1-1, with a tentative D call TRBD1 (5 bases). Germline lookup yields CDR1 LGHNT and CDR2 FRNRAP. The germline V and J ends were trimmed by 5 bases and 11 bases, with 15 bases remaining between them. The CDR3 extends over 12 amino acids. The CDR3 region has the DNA TGTGCTAGTGGTCCAGGCAGGGTCGAGGCTTTCTTT. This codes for CASGPGRVEAFF.

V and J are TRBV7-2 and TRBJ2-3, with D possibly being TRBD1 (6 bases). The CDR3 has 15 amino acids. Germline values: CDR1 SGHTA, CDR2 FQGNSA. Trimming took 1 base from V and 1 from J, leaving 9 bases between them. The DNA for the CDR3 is TGTGCCAGCAGCTTAGGGGCAGGGGGCACAGATACGCAGTATTTT. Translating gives CASSLGAGGTDTQYF.

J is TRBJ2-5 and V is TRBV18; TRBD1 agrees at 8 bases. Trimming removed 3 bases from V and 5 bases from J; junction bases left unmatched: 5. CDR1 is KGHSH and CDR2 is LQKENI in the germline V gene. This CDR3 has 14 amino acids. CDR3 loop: CASSPRGQGETQYF. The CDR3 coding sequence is TGTGCCAGCTCACCGCGAGGACAGGGCGAGACCCAGTACTTC.

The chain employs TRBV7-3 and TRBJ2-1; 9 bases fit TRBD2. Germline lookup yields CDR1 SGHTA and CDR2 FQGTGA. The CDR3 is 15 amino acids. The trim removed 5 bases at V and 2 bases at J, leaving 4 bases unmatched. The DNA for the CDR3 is TGTGCCAGCAGCCCAATAGCGGGGGCCTACAATGAGCAGTTCTTC. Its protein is CASSPIAGAYNEQFF.

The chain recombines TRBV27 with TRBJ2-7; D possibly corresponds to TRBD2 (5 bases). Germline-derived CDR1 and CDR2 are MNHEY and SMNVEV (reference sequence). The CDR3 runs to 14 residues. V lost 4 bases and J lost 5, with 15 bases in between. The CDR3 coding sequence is TGTGCCAGCAGTTCCCTCCCGGGGATCCACGAGCAGTACTTC. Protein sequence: CASSSLPGIHEQYF.

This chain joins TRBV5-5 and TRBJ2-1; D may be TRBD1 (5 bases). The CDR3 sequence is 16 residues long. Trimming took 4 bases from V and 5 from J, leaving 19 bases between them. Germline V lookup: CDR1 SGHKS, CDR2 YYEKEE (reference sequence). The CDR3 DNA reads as TGTGCCAGCAGCACCTCAGGGTTCCTCCCTGACAATGAGCAGTTCTTC. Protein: CASSTSGFLPDNEQFF. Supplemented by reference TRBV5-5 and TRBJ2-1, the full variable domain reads DAGVTQSPTHLIKTRGQQVTLRCSPISGHKSVSWYQQVLGQGPQFIFQYYEKEERGRGNFPDRFSARQFPNYSSELNVNALLLGDSALYLCASSTSGFLPDNEQFFGPGTRLTVL.

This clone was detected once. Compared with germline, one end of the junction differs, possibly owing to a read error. The CDR3 region has the DNA TGTGCCAGCAGTCTCACTGGATTCCTCGGGGTAAACTTC. It specifies CASSLTGFLGVNF. V gene TRBV7-9 combines with J gene TRBJ2-7; D is perhaps TRBD2 (5 bases). Germline V gene sequence: CDR1 SEHNR, CDR2 FQNEAQ (reference sequence). CDR3 length equals 13 residues.

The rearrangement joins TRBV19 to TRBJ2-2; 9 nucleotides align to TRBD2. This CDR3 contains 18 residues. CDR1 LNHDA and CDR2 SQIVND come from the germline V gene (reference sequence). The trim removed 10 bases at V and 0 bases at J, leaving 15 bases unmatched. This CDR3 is CATLKVGGRGANTGELFF. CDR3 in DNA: TGTGCCACCCTAAAAGTGGGCGGGAGGGGGGCGAACACCGGGGAGCTGTTTTTT. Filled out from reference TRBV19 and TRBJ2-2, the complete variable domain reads DGGITQSPKYLFRKEGQNVTLSCEQNLNHDAMYWYRQDPGQGLRLIYYSQIVNDFQKGDIAEGYSVSREKKESFPLTVTSAQKNPTAFYLCATLKVGGRGANTGELFFGEGSRLTVL.

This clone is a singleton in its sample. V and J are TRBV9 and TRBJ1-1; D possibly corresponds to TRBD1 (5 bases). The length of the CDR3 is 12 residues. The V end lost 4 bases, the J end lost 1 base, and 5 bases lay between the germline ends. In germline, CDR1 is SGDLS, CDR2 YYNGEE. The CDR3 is CASSRGNTEAFF. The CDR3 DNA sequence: TGTGCCAGCAGCAGGGGGAACACTGAAGCTTTCTTT.

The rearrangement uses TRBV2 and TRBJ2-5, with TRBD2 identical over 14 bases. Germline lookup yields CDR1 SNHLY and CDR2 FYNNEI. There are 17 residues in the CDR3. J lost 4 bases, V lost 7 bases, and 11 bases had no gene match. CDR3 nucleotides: TGTGCCAGCATCGTCCCGGGACTAGCGGGAGACGTAGAGACCCAGTACTTC. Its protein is CASIVPGLAGDVETQYF.

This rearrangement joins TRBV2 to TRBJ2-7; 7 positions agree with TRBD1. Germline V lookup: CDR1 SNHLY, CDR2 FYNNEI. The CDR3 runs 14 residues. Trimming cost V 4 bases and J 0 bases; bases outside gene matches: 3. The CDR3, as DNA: TGTGCCAGCAGTGCCGGGACAGACTCCTACGAGCAGTACTTC. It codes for CASSAGTDSYEQYF.

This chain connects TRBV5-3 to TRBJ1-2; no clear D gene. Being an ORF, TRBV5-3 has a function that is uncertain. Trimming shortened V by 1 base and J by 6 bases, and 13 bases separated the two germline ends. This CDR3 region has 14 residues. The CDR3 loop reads CARSLKGGTNGYTF. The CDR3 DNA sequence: TGTGCCAGAAGCTTGAAGGGAGGTACGAATGGCTACACCTTC.

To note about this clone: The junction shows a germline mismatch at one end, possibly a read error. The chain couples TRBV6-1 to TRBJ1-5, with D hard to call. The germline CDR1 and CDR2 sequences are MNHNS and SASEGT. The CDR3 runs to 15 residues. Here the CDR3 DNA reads TGTGCCAGCAGGGAAGAGGAGAGTAGCAATCAGCCCCAGCATTTT. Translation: CASREEESSNQPQHF.

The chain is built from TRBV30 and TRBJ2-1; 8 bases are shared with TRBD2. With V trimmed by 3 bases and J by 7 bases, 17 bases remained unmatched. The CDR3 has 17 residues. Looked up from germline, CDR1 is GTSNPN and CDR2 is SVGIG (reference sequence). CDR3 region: CAWSLTSGSFEENEQFF. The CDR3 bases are TGTGCCTGGAGCTTAACAAGCGGGAGTTTCGAGGAAAATGAGCAGTTCTTC.

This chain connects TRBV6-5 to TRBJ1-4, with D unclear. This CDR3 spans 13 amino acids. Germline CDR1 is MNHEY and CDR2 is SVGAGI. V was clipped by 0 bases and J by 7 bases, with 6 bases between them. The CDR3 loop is CASSYSAAEKLFF. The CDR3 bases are TGTGCCAGCAGTTACTCGGCCGCTGAAAAACTGTTTTTT.

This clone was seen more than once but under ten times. The CDR3 here is CASSQTENTEAFF. The CDR3 nucleotides read TGTGCCAGCAGTCAAACAGAGAACACTGAAGCTTTCTTT. The chain recombines TRBV7-9 with TRBJ1-1, with D uncertain. V was trimmed by 6 bases and J by 1 base, leaving 9 bases between them. The CDR3 length is 13 residues. Germline loops: CDR1 SEHNR, CDR2 FQNEAQ (reference sequence). Variable domain in full (rest from reference TRBV7-9 and TRBJ1-1): DTGVSQNPRHKITKRGQNVTFRCDPISEHNRLYWYRQTLGQGPEFLTYFQNEAQLEKSRLLSDRFSAERPKGSFSTLEIQRTEQGDSAMYLCASSQTENTEAFFGQGTRLTVV.

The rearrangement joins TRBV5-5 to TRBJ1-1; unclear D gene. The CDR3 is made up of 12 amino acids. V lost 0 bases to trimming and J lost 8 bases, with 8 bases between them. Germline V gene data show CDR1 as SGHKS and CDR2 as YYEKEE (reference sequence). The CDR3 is CASSLERMEAFF. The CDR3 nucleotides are TGTGCCAGCAGCTTGGAGCGGATGGAAGCTTTCTTT.

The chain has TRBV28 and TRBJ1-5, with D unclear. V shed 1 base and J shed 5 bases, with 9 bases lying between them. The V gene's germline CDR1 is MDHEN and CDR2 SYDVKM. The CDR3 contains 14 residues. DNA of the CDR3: TGTGCCAGCAGTTTATACAGTCTCTATCAGCCCCAGCATTTT. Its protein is CASSLYSLYQPQHF.